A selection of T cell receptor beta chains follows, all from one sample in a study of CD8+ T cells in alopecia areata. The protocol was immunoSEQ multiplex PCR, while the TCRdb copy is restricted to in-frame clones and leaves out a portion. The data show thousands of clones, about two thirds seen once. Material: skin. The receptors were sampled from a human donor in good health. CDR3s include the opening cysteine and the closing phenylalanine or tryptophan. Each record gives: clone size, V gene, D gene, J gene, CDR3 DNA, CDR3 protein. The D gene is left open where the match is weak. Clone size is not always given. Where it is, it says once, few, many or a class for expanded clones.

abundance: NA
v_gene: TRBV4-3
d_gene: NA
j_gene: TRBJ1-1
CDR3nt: TGCGCCAGCAGCCAAGGAGTGAACACTGAAGCTTTCTTT
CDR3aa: CASSQGVNTEAFF

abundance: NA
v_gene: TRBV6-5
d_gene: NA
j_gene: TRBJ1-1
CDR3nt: TGTGCCAGCAGTTACTCGGTTTCGGCTTTTTTCACTGAAGCTTTCTTT
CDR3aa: CASSYSVSAFFTEAFF

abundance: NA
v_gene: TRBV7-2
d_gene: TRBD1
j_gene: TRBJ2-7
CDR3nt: TGTGCCAGCAGCGGCAGGTTCGAACAGGGGGCCAAGCGCGAGCAGTACTTC
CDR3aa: CASSGRFEQGAKREQYF

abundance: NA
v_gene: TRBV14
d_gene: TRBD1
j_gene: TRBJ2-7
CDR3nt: TGTGCCAGCAGCCATTTACCAGGGACAGGGGCCAACGAGCAGTACTTC
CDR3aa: CASSHLPGTGANEQYF

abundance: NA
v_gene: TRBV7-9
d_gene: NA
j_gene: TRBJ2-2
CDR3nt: TGTGCCAGCAGCTTAGATGGCTACATGGTCGCCGGGAGCACCGGGGAGCTGTTTTTT
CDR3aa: CASSLDGYMVAGSTGELFF

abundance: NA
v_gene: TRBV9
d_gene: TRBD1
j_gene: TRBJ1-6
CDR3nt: TGTGCCAGCACCCCCGGGGCAGGGGGATATGGTTCACCCCTCCACTTT
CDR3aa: CASTPGAGGYGSPLHF

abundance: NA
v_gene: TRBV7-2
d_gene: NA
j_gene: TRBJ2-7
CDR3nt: TGTGCCAGCAGCTTCAGGATAGGGTACCACGAGCAGTACTTC
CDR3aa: CASSFRIGYHEQYF

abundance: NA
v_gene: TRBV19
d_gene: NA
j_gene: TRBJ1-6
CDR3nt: TGTGCCAGTAGTATCGGACAAAGCAATGATTCACCCCTCCACTTT
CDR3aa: CASSIGQSNDSPLHF

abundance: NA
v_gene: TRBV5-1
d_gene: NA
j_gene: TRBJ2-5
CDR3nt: TGCGCCAGCAGCTTAGGTATCGGGGGCCGTGGAGAGACCCAGTACTTC
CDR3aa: CASSLGIGGRGETQYF

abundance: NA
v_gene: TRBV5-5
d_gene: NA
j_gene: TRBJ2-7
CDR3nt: TGTGCCAGCAGCTTGGTTACAGGTAGGGAGGAGCAGTACTTC
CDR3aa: CASSLVTGREEQYF

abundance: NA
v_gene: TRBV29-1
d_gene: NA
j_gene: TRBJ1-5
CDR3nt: TGCAGCGTTATCGGGGACGGCAATCAGCCCCAGCATTTT
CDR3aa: CSVIGDGNQPQHF

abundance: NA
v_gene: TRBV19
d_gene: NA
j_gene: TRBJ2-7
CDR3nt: TGTGCCAGTAAGGGGACGGGGGCCTACGAGCAGTACTTC
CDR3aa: CASKGTGAYEQYF

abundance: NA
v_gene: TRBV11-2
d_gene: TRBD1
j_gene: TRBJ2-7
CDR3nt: TGTGCCAGCAGCCCAGGGACAGGGGGAAGAAAATCCTACGAGCAGTACTTC
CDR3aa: CASSPGTGGRKSYEQYF

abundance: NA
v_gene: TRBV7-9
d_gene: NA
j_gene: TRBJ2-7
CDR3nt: TGTGCCAGCAGCACCCGACAGTCTTCCTACGAGCAGTACTTC
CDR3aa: CASSTRQSSYEQYF

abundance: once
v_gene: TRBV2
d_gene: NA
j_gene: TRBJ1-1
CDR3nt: TGTGCCAGCAGTTTACAGGTGGACACTGAAGCTTTCTTT
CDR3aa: CASSLQVDTEAFF

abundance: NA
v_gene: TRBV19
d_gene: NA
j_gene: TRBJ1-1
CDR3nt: TGTGCCAGTAGTACAGGGCTGGGGTCCACTGAAGCTTTCTTT
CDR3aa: CASSTGLGSTEAFF

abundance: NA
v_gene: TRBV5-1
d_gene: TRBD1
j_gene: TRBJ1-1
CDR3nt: TGCGCCAGCAGCTCGGGGGACAGGACTAAGAACACTGAAGCTTTCTTT
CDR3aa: CASSSGDRTKNTEAFF

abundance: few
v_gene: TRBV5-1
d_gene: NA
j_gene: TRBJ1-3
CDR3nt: TGCGCCAGCAGCCGTGACGGAGGCTCTGGAAACACCATATATTTT
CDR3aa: CASSRDGGSGNTIYF

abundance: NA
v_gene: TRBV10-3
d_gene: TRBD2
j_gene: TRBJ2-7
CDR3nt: TGTGCCATTGGGACTAGCGGGACCTACGAGCAGTACTTC
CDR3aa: CAIGTSGTYEQYF

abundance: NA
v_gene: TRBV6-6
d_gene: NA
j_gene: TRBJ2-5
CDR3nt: TGTGCCAGCAGTTACCCGGGTGGGGGGGCTGAGACCCAGTACTTC
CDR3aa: CASSYPGGGAETQYF

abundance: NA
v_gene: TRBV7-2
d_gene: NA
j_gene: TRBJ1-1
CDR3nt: TGTGCCAGCAGCGCCCAACGGGTCGCTGAAGCTTTCTTT
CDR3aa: CASSAQRVAEAFF

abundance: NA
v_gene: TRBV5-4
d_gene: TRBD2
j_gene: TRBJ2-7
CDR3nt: TGTGCCAGCAGCTCACAACGAGGGACTAGCGGATTCTACGAGCAGTACTTC
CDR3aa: CASSSQRGTSGFYEQYF

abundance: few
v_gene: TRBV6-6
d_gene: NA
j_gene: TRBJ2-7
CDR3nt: TGTGCCAGCAGCCGGACGAGCAGTCTATCCTACGAGCAGTACTTC
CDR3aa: CASSRTSSLSYEQYF

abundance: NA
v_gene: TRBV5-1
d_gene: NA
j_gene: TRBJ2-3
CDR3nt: TGCGCCAGCAGCCCGAGTTGGTCGGCCGGCACAGATACGCAGTATTTT
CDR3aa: CASSPSWSAGTDTQYF

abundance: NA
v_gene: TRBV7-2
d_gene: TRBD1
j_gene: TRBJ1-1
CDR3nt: TGTGCCAGCAGCCTTGGACAGGGGACGAACACTGAAGCTTTCTTT
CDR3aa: CASSLGQGTNTEAFF

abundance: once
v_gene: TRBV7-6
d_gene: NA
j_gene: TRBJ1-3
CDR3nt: TGTGCCAGCAGCTTAACGGCGGGCGGTCAATCTGGAAACACCATATATTTT
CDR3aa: CASSLTAGGQSGNTIYF

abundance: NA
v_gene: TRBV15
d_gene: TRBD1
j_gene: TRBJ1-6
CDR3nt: TGTGCCAGGGGACAGCAAAATTCACCCCTCCACTTT
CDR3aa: CARGQQNSPLHF

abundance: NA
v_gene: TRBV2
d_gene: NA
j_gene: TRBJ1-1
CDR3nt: TGTGCCAGCAACCCGGGACCCATGAACACTGAAGCTTTCTTT
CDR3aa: CASNPGPMNTEAFF

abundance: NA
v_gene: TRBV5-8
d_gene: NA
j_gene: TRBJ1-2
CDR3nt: TGTGCCAGCAGCTGGTTCGCGGGTCGTATAGGCTACACCTTC
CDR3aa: CASSWFAGRIGYTF

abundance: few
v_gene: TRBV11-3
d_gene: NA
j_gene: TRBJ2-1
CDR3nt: TGTGCCAGCAGCTCCGGACAGTTCCTGGCTGAGCAGTTCTTC
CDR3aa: CASSSGQFLAEQFF

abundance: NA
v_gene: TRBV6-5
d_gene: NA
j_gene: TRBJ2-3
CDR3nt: TGTGCCAGCAGTTCTACATCAGATACGCAGTATTTT
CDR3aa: CASSSTSDTQYF